A single sample gave rise to the 10 T cell receptor beta chains below, sequenced in a study of T cells of healthy individuals. TCRdb recomputed calls from the 5' RACE reads with MiXCR, one row per CDR3 protein. The table records approximately 58,000 distinct CDR3 sequences, roughly 14% of them present only once. These receptor sequences come from a human donor in good health.

This clonotype was observed many times. This chain links TRBV20-1 with TRBJ1-4; D is perhaps TRBD1 (6 bases). Germline V gives CDR1 DFQATT, CDR2 SNEGSKA (reference sequence). V was clipped by 3 bases and J by 8 bases, with 19 bases between them. The CDR3 sequence is 15 residues long. The CDR3 loop is CSASAPGQLGEKLFF. The CDR3 DNA follows: TGCAGTGCTAGCGCCCCTGGACAGCTGGGGGAAAAACTGTTTTTT.

The sample holds many counts of this clonotype. This chain links TRBV2 with TRBJ2-7; possibly TRBD2 for D (6 bases). V was cut by 5 bases and J by 0 bases, with 17 bases left in between. CDR3 length: 16 amino acids. Germline lookup yields CDR1 SNHLY and CDR2 FYNNEI. The CDR3 DNA reads TGTGCCAGCAGTCCCCGGTTTGGAGCGGGCTCCTACGAGCAGTACTTC. This sequence encodes CASSPRFGAGSYEQYF.

This clonotype has at least ten counts. The CDR3 loop reads CASSFSLAGGSQETQYF. CDR3 DNA: TGTGCCAGCAGCTTCTCACTAGCGGGGGGATCGCAAGAGACCCAGTACTTC. This chain links TRBV7-2 with TRBJ2-5; 12 nucleotides line up with TRBD2. The CDR3 has 17 amino acids. The junction had 7 bases not matched to a gene; V was cut back by 3 bases and J by 2 bases. Per the germline V gene, CDR1 is SGHTA and CDR2 is FQGNSA.

Many counts were recorded for this clonotype. The chain recombines TRBV2 with TRBJ1-2; 7 bases are shared with TRBD1. The CDR3 totals 13 residues. The ends lost 6 bases at V and 8 bases at J; junction bases unmatched: 9. Germline CDR1 SNHLY, CDR2 FYNNEI. CDR3 sequence: CASSQGQPAGYTF. For the CDR3, the DNA is TGTGCCAGCAGCCAGGGACAGCCGGCGGGCTACACCTTC.

There are many counts of this clonotype. This chain joins TRBV4-1 and TRBJ2-3; D not certain. V lost 4 bases and J lost 0, with 8 bases in between. The length of the CDR3 is 14 residues. Germline loops: CDR1 MGHRA, CDR2 YSYEKL. DNA of the CDR3: TGCGCCAGCAGCCCTACTGCGAGCACAGATACGCAGTATTTT. Its protein is CASSPTASTDTQYF.

This clonotype has at least ten counts. V gene TRBV13 combines with J gene TRBJ2-5, with TRBD1 as a possible D gene (6 bases). The V gene lost 6 bases and the J gene lost 7 bases, with 12 bases spanning the gap. Germline V gene sequence: CDR1 PRHDT, CDR2 FYEKMQ (reference sequence). The CDR3 has 12 residues. The CDR3 coding sequence is TGTGCCAGCAGTAATCAGGGGTCGACCCAGTACTTC. This sequence encodes CASSNQGSTQYF.

CDR3 amino acids: CASSPFQGSVTF. CDR3 in DNA: TGTGCCAGCAGCCCGTTTCAGGGTTCGGTCACCTTC. The chain is built from TRBV7-9 and TRBJ1-2, with a weak D call TRBD1 (5 bases). This CDR3 is built from 12 residues. Germline assignment: CDR1 SEHNR and CDR2 FQNEAQ (reference sequence). Deletions cut 5 bases from V and 13 bases from J, with 17 bases between.

This clonotype was seen ten or more times. Here the CDR3 DNA reads TGTGCCAGCAGTTCCCGGGACTTAAACACAGATACGCAGTATTTT. It specifies CASSSRDLNTDTQYF. This chain joins TRBV28 and TRBJ2-3, with D perhaps TRBD2 (6 bases). Germline CDR1 reads MDHEN; CDR2 reads SYDVKM. V lost 4 bases and J 2 bases, leaving 13 bases between the germline ends. The CDR3 has 15 residues.

This sequence joins TRBV5-1 and TRBJ1-6, with D perhaps TRBD1 (6 bases). V was pared by 0 bases and J by 4 bases, with 11 bases between. The CDR3 spans 16 residues. In germline, CDR1 is SGHRS, CDR2 YFSETQ. The CDR3 DNA reads as TGCGCCAGCAGCTTGGAGGGGGTCCGTTATAATTCACCCCTCCACTTT. Protein: CASSLEGVRYNSPLHF.

This clonotype was seen many times. The chain joins TRBV29-1 to TRBJ2-1; 10 bases align to TRBD2. J was trimmed by 9 bases and V by 3 bases; bases with no gene match: 8. CDR1 and CDR2 (germline): SQVTM, ANQGSEA. The CDR3 is 14 amino acids. CDR3 residues: CSVEPSGSSSEQFF. The CDR3, as DNA: TGCAGCGTTGAGCCTAGCGGGAGTTCGAGTGAGCAGTTCTTC.